Below are 24 T cell receptor beta chains sequenced from a single sample in a study of CD8+ T cells in alopecia areata. In each case, RNA was isolated and then reverse transcribed into cDNA as the sequencing template. The protocol was immunoSEQ multiplex PCR, while the TCRdb copy is restricted to in-frame clones and leaves out a portion. The data show around 190,000 clones, with more than 55% seen just once and approximately 1.3% held by the top ten. Described treatment: oral pan-JAK inhibitor, 5-10 mg twice daily. Sequenced here: CD4+ T cells sorted from blood, sampled between weeks 49 and 50, from a patient treated with tofacitinib. Source of these receptors: a human donor with alopecia areata.

This rearrangement joins TRBV5-6 to TRBJ2-4; tentative D call: TRBD2 (5 bases). CDR3 size: 18 residues. The germline V and J ends were trimmed by 1 base and 0 bases, with 17 bases remaining between them. CDR1 and CDR2 (germline): SGHDT, YYEEEE. In DNA form, the CDR3 reads TGTGCCAGCAGCTTGTCGAGGGTAGGAGCACTAGCCAAAAACATTCAGTACTTC. It is translated as CASSLSRVGALAKNIQYF.

The rearrangement uses TRBV6-6 and TRBJ1-2; D not resolved. The CDR3 covers 14 residues. The germline gives CDR1 MNHNY, CDR2 SVGAGI (reference sequence). The V end was cut by 0 bases, the J end by 4 bases, with 9 bases between. The CDR3 DNA is TGTGCCAGCAGTTACTCAAGTGCTACCTATGGCTACACCTTC. Its translation is CASSYSSATYGYTF.

The chain uses TRBV30 and TRBJ2-7; D not certain. Germline-derived CDR1 and CDR2 are GTSNPN and SVGIG (reference sequence). The CDR3 runs 11 residues. Trimming removed 3 bases at V and 2 bases at J, with 5 bases between. Written as DNA, the CDR3 is TGTGCCTGGAGGGGGACCTACGAGCAGTACTTC. Amino acids: CAWRGTYEQYF.

V and J are TRBV5-6 and TRBJ1-4; a weak D match, TRBD1 (5 bases). Per the germline V gene, CDR1 is SGHDT and CDR2 is YYEEEE. V dropped 2 bases and J dropped 5 bases, with 10 bases sitting between them. CDR3 length: 14 residues. The DNA for the CDR3 is TGTGCCAGCAGCTTCGACAGCGGGAATGAAAAACTGTTTTTT. It specifies CASSFDSGNEKLFF. Full variable domain (remainder filled in from reference TRBV5-6 and TRBJ1-4): DAGVTQSPTHLIKTRGQQVTLRCSPKSGHDTVSWYQQALGQGPQFIFQYYEEEERQRGNFPDRFSGHQFPNYSSELNVNALLLGDSALYLCASSFDSGNEKLFFGSGTQLSVL.

This clone came up a few times. This chain connects TRBV2 to TRBJ1-5, with a tentative D call TRBD1 (5 bases). Germline loops: CDR1 SNHLY, CDR2 FYNNEI. The CDR3 is 15 residues long. Trimming stripped 7 bases from V and 0 bases from J, with 13 bases between. The CDR3 region is CASMQGGSSNQPQHF. The CDR3 DNA reads TGTGCCAGCATGCAGGGAGGATCTAGCAATCAGCCCCAGCATTTT.

The rearrangement links TRBV19 to TRBJ1-2, with unresolved D. With 5 bases removed from V and 8 bases from J, the gap between germline ends came to 24 bases. Germline V gene lookup returns CDR1 LNHDA and CDR2 SQIVND (reference sequence). This CDR3 has 16 amino acids. CDR3 DNA: TGTGCCAGTAGTCAGAGTCCGGACGCGTCTAATGGAGGCTACACCTTC. Its translation: CASSQSPDASNGGYTF.

The rearrangement joins TRBV6-5 to TRBJ2-1; no firm D call. Per the germline V gene, CDR1 is MNHEY and CDR2 is SVGAGI. CDR3 length equals 16 residues. Deletions cut 0 bases from V and 3 bases from J, with 12 bases between. The CDR3 here is CASSYSSPTVYNEQFF. CDR3 coding DNA: TGTGCCAGCAGTTACTCTAGCCCAACCGTCTACAATGAGCAGTTCTTC.

CDR3 sequence reads: CSVPGGDQYGYTF. The CDR3 DNA reads TGCAGCGTTCCCGGAGGGGACCAATATGGCTACACCTTC. V and J are TRBV29-1 and TRBJ1-2, with D maybe TRBD1 (5 bases). The CDR3 covers 13 residues. Trimming removed 5 bases at V and 5 bases at J, with 15 bases between. The germline V gene has CDR1 SQVTM and CDR2 ANQGSEA.

This clone was seen more than once but under ten times. This chain joins TRBV29-1 and TRBJ1-1; 8 bases map to TRBD1. The V gene end was trimmed by 8 bases and the J gene end by 2 bases; junction bases not matched to a gene: 7. Germline CDR1 reads SQVTM; CDR2 reads ANQGSEA. The length of the CDR3 is 13 residues. The DNA of the CDR3 is TGCAGCTGTCCGGGACAGGCAAACACTGAAGCTTTCTTT. Translated: CSCPGQANTEAFF.

The chain links TRBV7-9 to TRBJ2-3; D not resolved. This CDR3 spans 14 amino acids. Germline CDR1 SEHNR, CDR2 FQNEAQ (reference sequence). V was cut by 5 bases and J by 2 bases, with 11 bases left in between. The CDR3 spells CASSVYEYTDTQYF. The CDR3 coding sequence is TGTGCCAGCAGCGTCTATGAATACACAGATACGCAGTATTTT.

This chain connects TRBV7-9 to TRBJ1-2; the D is unclear. Germline lookup yields CDR1 SEHNR and CDR2 FQNEAQ (reference sequence). The CDR3 sequence is 13 residues long. V was pared by 5 bases and J by 7 bases, with 14 bases between. CDR3: CASSDLVRAGYTF. DNA for the CDR3: TGTGCCAGCAGCGACCTCGTACGCGCTGGCTACACCTTC.

V usage is TRBV2 and J usage is TRBJ1-2; D is possibly TRBD1 (6 bases). V was trimmed by 7 bases and J by 5 bases, leaving 14 bases between them. This CDR3 region has 13 residues. Germline lookup yields CDR1 SNHLY and CDR2 FYNNEI. The CDR3 here is CASIHDRSYGYTF. As DNA, the CDR3 is TGTGCCAGCATTCATGACAGGTCATATGGCTACACCTTC.

The V call is TRBV30, the J call TRBJ1-1; no definite D call. Germline assignment: CDR1 GTSNPN and CDR2 SVGIG (reference sequence). The ends were cut back, 7 bases at V and 1 base at J, with 13 bases in the middle. The CDR3 is 13 amino acids. Here the CDR3 reads CASISKGNTEAFF. CDR3 coding DNA: TGTGCCTCGATCAGTAAGGGGAACACTGAAGCTTTCTTT.

This chain joins TRBV30 and TRBJ1-1, with D possibly TRBD1 on 6 matching bases. CDR3 length: 14 residues. CDR1 and CDR2 (germline): GTSNPN, SVGIG (reference sequence). Trimming shortened V by 7 bases and J by 2 bases, and 17 bases separated the two germline ends. CDR3 coding DNA: TGTGCCTATACAGGGATTGCCGCCAACACTGAAGCTTTCTTT. Its translation: CAYTGIAANTEAFF.

This clone was counted only a few times. This CDR3 is CASSLPDWTGGYTF. CDR3 nucleotide sequence: TGTGCCAGCAGCTTGCCGGACTGGACGGGAGGCTACACCTTC. The chain is built from TRBV5-6 and TRBJ1-2, with D unclear. The CDR3 spans 14 residues. V lost 1 base to trimming and J lost 8 bases, with 15 bases between them. Germline values: CDR1 SGHDT, CDR2 YYEEEE.

The chain couples TRBV27 to TRBJ1-2, with 7 bases matching TRBD1. With V trimmed by 8 bases and J by 2 bases, 14 bases remained unmatched. The CDR3 totals 16 residues. Germline loops: CDR1 MNHEY, CDR2 SMNVEV (reference sequence). The CDR3 reads CASHRGRVTDNYGYTF. The CDR3, as DNA: TGTGCCAGCCATAGGGGGCGCGTAACCGACAACTATGGCTACACCTTC.

The rearrangement uses TRBV10-3 and TRBJ2-7; a possible D gene is TRBD1 (5 bases). Trimming cost V 4 bases and J 1 base, with 17 bases left between them. CDR1 ENHRY and CDR2 SYGVKD come from the germline V gene. The CDR3 runs 16 residues. In DNA, the CDR3 is TGTGCCATCAGTGCCTTCGGACAATCACGATCCTACGAGCAGTACTTC. Its translation is CAISAFGQSRSYEQYF.

The chain carries TRBV6-1 and TRBJ2-1; D is undetermined. The V end lost 2 bases, the J end lost 6 bases, and 14 bases lay between the germline ends. From germline, CDR1 is MNHNS and CDR2 SASEGT. The CDR3 consists of 15 residues. The CDR3 DNA reads TGTGCCAGCAGTGAAAAAAGGGTAGCCAGCAATGAGCAGTTCTTC. Encoded protein: CASSEKRVASNEQFF.

J is TRBJ1-2 and V is TRBV9; D perhaps matches TRBD1 (5 bases). The CDR3 consists of 14 residues. Germline V gives CDR1 SGDLS, CDR2 YYNGEE. The ends were cut back, 4 bases at V and 3 bases at J, with 13 bases in the middle. This CDR3 is CASSRGSRDYGYTF. The CDR3 DNA reads as TGTGCCAGCAGCCGCGGGAGCAGGGACTATGGCTACACCTTC.

This clone has just a few counts. Written as DNA, the CDR3 is TGTGCCACCAGCAGAGATCGGGGCAGACTCACCTACAATGAGCAGTTCTTC. Protein product: CATSRDRGRLTYNEQFF. The rearrangement uses TRBV15 and TRBJ2-1; the D gene could be TRBD1 or TRBD2 (5 bases each). This CDR3 is built from 17 residues. Trimming took 0 bases from V and 2 from J, leaving 14 bases between them. Per the germline V gene, CDR1 is LNHNV and CDR2 is YYDKDF (reference sequence). Drawing the rest from reference TRBV15 and TRBJ2-1, the complete variable domain is DAMVIQNPRYQVTQFGKPVTLSCSQTLNHNVMYWYQQKSSQAPKLLFHYYDKDFNNEADTPDNFQSRRPNTSFCFLDIRSPGLGDTAMYLCATSRDRGRLTYNEQFFGPGTRLTVL.

This clone was found once. The V gene is TRBV11-2, the J gene TRBJ1-2, with 7 bases that match TRBD1. This CDR3 spans 18 amino acids. The V gene's germline CDR1 is SGHAT and CDR2 FQNNGV. V lost 1 base to trimming and J lost 9 bases; unmatched junction nucleotides: 20. The DNA for the CDR3 is TGTGCCAGCAGCTTAGTAGCGTCGCAGGGGGTATATGCGGATCGCTACACCTTC. Translation gives CASSLVASQGVYADRYTF.

This clone occurred a few times. The chain has TRBV6-6 and TRBJ2-5; 7 nucleotides match TRBD2. The length of the CDR3 is 13 residues. The germline gives CDR1 MNHNY, CDR2 SVGAGI (reference sequence). The V and J ends lost 8 bases and 5 bases, in that order; junction bases with no gene match: 8. CDR3 coding DNA: TGTGCCAGCGGAGAGGGAGGGTCGGAGACCCAGTACTTC. It specifies CASGEGGSETQYF.

The rearrangement joins TRBV29-1 to TRBJ1-2; TRBD1 is a possible D gene (5 bases). This CDR3 spans 13 amino acids. Germline V gene data show CDR1 as SQVTM and CDR2 as ANQGSEA. V gave up 4 bases and J gave up 7 bases, with 16 bases separating them. The CDR3 spells CSVVLGQGSGYTF. CDR3 in DNA: TGCAGCGTTGTGTTGGGGCAGGGCAGTGGCTACACCTTC.

V and J are TRBV9 and TRBJ2-6; 7 bases map to TRBD1. The CDR3 totals 17 residues. Germline V gene data show CDR1 as SGDLS and CDR2 as YYNGEE. Trimming at V came to 5 bases and at J to 1 base, leaving 9 bases not matched to a gene. The CDR3 here is CASRSTGLGSGANVLTF. The CDR3 DNA follows: TGTGCCAGCAGGTCGACAGGGCTTGGTTCTGGGGCCAACGTCCTGACTTTC.